This TCR beta chain was recorded in a study of cytomegalovirus exposure and HLA in healthy donors. PCR primers comprised 60 Vbeta and 13 Jbeta primers. The repertoire was sequenced with immunoSEQ multiplex PCR; TCRdb's copy has only in-frame clones and lacks some. The sample holds some 150,000 clones; under 75% are singletons and the top ten take approximately 6.6%. This CDR3 contains 16 residues. Germline V gene lookup returns CDR1 SGHAT and CDR2 FQNNGV. V lost 0 bases, J lost 4 bases, and 3 bases stayed unmatched. This chain uses TRBV11-2 with TRBJ2-3; 11 bases match TRBD2. The sequence came from a woman aged 55-75 years in good health and CMV-seropositive. The specimen was PBMCs. CDR3 in DNA: TGTGCCAGCAGCTTAGACCTAGCGGGGGGTCCAGATACGCAGTATTTT. Its translation is CASSLDLAGGPDTQYF.